This T cell receptor (beta chain) was recovered during a study of blood T cell repertoires in COVID-19. Turning to the study itself: The origin of the acute and convalescent COVID-19 samples was the United States, Italy and Spain. Sources were T cells, B-cell-depleted T cells, or PBMCs; the material itself was cDNA or gDNA.

V was cut by 5 bases and J by 6 bases, with 11 bases left in between. The CDR3 contains 13 residues. Germline V gives CDR1 MDHEN, CDR2 SYDVKM. Study processing details: Reference gene primer amplification yielded estimated nucleated cell counts. Assay: immunoSEQ multiplex PCR; the TCRdb copy retains only in-frame clones and omits some. V and J calls and clone size come straight from that table; D and trimming were deduced from the DNA. The sample includes 70,000 to 95,000 clones, around four fifths of them seen just once. This chain joins TRBV28 and TRBJ1-5; D may be TRBD1 (5 bases). Sample: peripheral blood. The receptor's source is a human donor in a cohort sampled during active COVID-19. The CDR3 DNA follows: TGTGCCAGCAGTCTGTCGGGGGTTCAGCCCCAGCATTTT. Protein sequence: CASSLSGVQPQHF.